This T cell receptor (beta chain) was recovered during a study of molecular identifiers for immune sequencing clone quantification. TCRdb passed the PCR reads through MiXCR, listing each CDR3 protein once. The table records some 100,000 distinct CDR3 sequences, over 15% of them present only once. Between the trimmed V and J ends, which lost 4 bases and 6 bases, there was a span of 15 bases. The CDR3 extends over 14 amino acids. This clonotype was seen repeatedly, ten times or more. This receptor was identified in a human donor in good health. Some libraries in this study had Jurkat cell RNA spiked in. Sequenced sample: naive CD8+ T cells from blood, with Jurkat cell RNA spiked in. This sample's subset: FACS-sorted CD8+CD4-CCR7+CD45RA+ naive T cells. The rearrangement joins TRBV12-3 or TRBV12-4 to TRBJ1-2, with D perhaps TRBD1 (6 bases). CDR3 protein: CASSSTQGIDGYTF. CDR3 DNA sequence: TGTGCCAGCAGTTCTACACAGGGAATAGATGGCTACACCTTC.